This T cell receptor beta chain is from a study of blood T cell repertoires in COVID-19. Study as a whole: Both acute and convalescent COVID-19 samples were obtained from the United States, Italy and Spain.

Looked up from germline, CDR1 is MNHEY and CDR2 is SMNVEV (reference sequence). The ends were cut back, 5 bases at V and 2 bases at J, with 9 bases in the middle. CDR3 length: 13 residues. Data came from immunoSEQ multiplex PCR; TCRdb stores just in-frame clones and leaves some out. This table holds about 150,000 clones, 60% to 85% found once. This TCR derives from a man over 45 with active or convalescent COVID-19. V usage is TRBV27 and J usage is TRBJ1-2; D is undetermined. Input material: peripheral blood. The CDR3: CASSLGRNYGYTF. For the CDR3, the DNA is TGTGCCAGCAGTCTCGGGAGGAACTATGGCTACACCTTC.